The TCR beta chain described here comes from a study of early T cells in non-severe SARS-CoV-2 infection. The wider study: Bulk RNA taken from unsorted whole blood was sequenced, leaving chains unpaired. General study points: VDJdb matching, biased toward anti-spike CD8 responses, missed private and CD4 specificities.

Separate cDNA molecules each had unique molecular identifiers attached to them. In TCRdb, the 5' RACE reads were re-called with MiXCR into one record per CDR3 protein. In the table there are about 62,000 distinct CDR3 sequences, about 9.9% of which are singletons. V gave up 10 bases and J gave up 2 bases, with 17 bases separating them. The V gene's germline CDR1 is ENHRY and CDR2 SYGVKD. CDR3 length equals 14 residues. As to this clonotype: What it recognizes is unknown.

Sequencing input: whole blood. The genes are TRBV10-3 and TRBJ2-5; D call uncertain. The receptor was derived from an adult who was a healthcare worker with PCR-confirmed SARS-CoV-2 infection or an uninfected control (not recorded which). This chain's CDR3 is CATEDVETQETQYF. The CDR3 nucleotides read TGTGCCACAGAGGACGTCGAAACACAAGAGACCCAGTACTTC.